A single sample gave rise to the 13 T cell receptor beta chains below, sequenced in a study of T cell therapy after organ transplantation. Using immunoSEQ multiplex PCR, the repertoire was profiled, and TCRdb retains in-frame clones only, with some absent. The sample lists about 48,000 clones; 94% were seen once. These receptors' antigens are unknown. The input for sequencing was CD8+ T cells from blood, taken before autologous CMV-specific T cell therapy. The receptors originated from a human patient who had received a solid organ transplant and had CMV disease.

The rearrangement joins TRBV2 to TRBJ1-6, with D perhaps TRBD1 (6 bases). The ends were cut back, 4 bases at V and 9 bases at J, with 13 bases in the middle. The CDR3 extends over 14 amino acids. Germline assignment: CDR1 SNHLY and CDR2 FYNNEI. In DNA, the CDR3 is TGTGCCAGCAGTGCGGGGGGCGCAGGTTCACCCCTCCACTTT. As protein: CASSAGGAGSPLHF.

This clone turned up a few times. The chain employs TRBV12-5 and TRBJ1-2; D perhaps matches TRBD1 (5 bases). The CDR3 is made up of 15 amino acids. Germline loops: CDR1 LGHNT, CDR2 FRNRAP. Trimming left V 5 bases short and J 4 bases short, with 17 bases between. The chain's CDR3 is CASGPRDGEGYGYTF. The CDR3 coding sequence is TGTGCTAGTGGTCCCCGGGACGGTGAAGGCTATGGCTACACCTTC.

J is TRBJ2-3 and V is TRBV7-9; possible D gene TRBD2, 6 bases. V dropped 5 bases and J dropped 6 bases, with 12 bases sitting between them. CDR3 size: 13 residues. Germline V gene sequence: CDR1 SEHNR, CDR2 FQNEAQ (reference sequence). The CDR3 reads CASSPDREDTQYF. CDR3 bases: TGTGCCAGCAGCCCTGACCGGGAGGATACGCAGTATTTT. Combining the CDR3 with reference TRBV7-9 and TRBJ2-3 gives the whole variable domain DTGVSQNPRHKITKRGQNVTFRCDPISEHNRLYWYRQTLGQGPEFLTYFQNEAQLEKSRLLSDRFSAERPKGSFSTLEIQRTEQGDSAMYLCASSPDREDTQYFGPGTRLTVL.

The rearrangement uses TRBV4-2 and TRBJ2-5; 8 nucleotides align to TRBD2. The J call may not be correct, given that the DNA end is closer to TRBJ2-7. CDR1 and CDR2 (germline): LGHNA, YNFKEQ. The CDR3 runs 15 residues. CDR3 nucleotides: TGTGCCAGCAGCCTAGGGTTAGCGGGAATTTACGAGCAGTACTTC. Residues: CASSLGLAGIYEQYF.

V usage is TRBV10-1 and J usage is TRBJ1-1, with a tentative D call TRBD1 (6 bases). Germline lookup yields CDR1 WNHNN and CDR2 SYGVQD (reference sequence). This CDR3 has 14 amino acids. V dropped 6 bases and J dropped 0 bases, with 11 bases sitting between them. CDR3 in amino acids: CASSLGQMNTEAFF. In DNA, the CDR3 is TGCGCCAGCAGCCTAGGACAGATGAACACTGAAGCTTTCTTT.

With respect to this clone: This CDR3 is also generated by other DNA sequences in the sample. V is TRBV11-2 and J is TRBJ1-1, with D possibly TRBD1 on 5 matching bases. Germline V gene data show CDR1 as SGHAT and CDR2 as FQNNGV. CDR3 length: 15 amino acids. The ends were cut back, 0 bases at V and 4 bases at J, with 12 bases in the middle. The CDR3 region is CASSLDRDQTTEAFF. The CDR3 DNA sequence: TGTGCCAGCAGCTTAGATCGGGACCAAACCACTGAAGCTTTCTTT.

The chain combines TRBV5-6 with TRBJ2-7; the D gene could be TRBD1 or TRBD2 (5 bases each). V was shortened by 4 bases and J by 1 base, with 18 bases between the two germline ends. In germline, CDR1 is SGHDT, CDR2 YYEEEE. This CDR3 is built from 16 residues. The CDR3 nucleotides read TGTGCCAGCAGCGATCCCGGAGACAGCGGTTCCTACGAGCAGTACTTC. Its translation: CASSDPGDSGSYEQYF.

The chain is built from TRBV11-1 and TRBJ2-3; either TRBD1 or TRBD2 may fit D (6 bases each). Germline V CDR1 and CDR2: SGHAT, FQDESV (reference sequence). Deletions cut 2 bases from V and 2 bases from J, with 14 bases between. The CDR3 sequence is 16 residues long. DNA for the CDR3: TGTGCCAGCAGCTTATTGGGGGGCCAACTCACAGATACGCAGTATTTT. This translates into CASSLLGGQLTDTQYF.

The V and J genes are TRBV9 and TRBJ1-1; maybe TRBD1 (5 bases). This CDR3 spans 14 amino acids. Trimming cost V 3 bases and J 3 bases, with 12 bases left between them. Germline V gene lookup returns CDR1 SGDLS and CDR2 YYNGEE. As DNA, the CDR3 is TGTGCCAGCAGCGCCCCCGGGGCGGACACTGAAGCTTTCTTT. Amino acid sequence: CASSAPGADTEAFF.

The chain uses TRBV2 and TRBJ2-1, with a possible D match to TRBD2 (6 bases). The V end was cut by 10 bases, the J end by 6 bases, with 13 bases between. The CDR3 consists of 12 residues. Germline V gene lookup returns CDR1 SNHLY and CDR2 FYNNEI. As DNA, the CDR3 is TGTGCCACCTCGTCGACTAGCAATGAGCAGTTCTTC. This sequence encodes CATSSTSNEQFF.

This clone was picked up a small number of times. The rearrangement links TRBV30 to TRBJ1-1, with a possible D match to TRBD1 (5 bases). This CDR3 comprises 12 residues. V lost 8 bases and J lost 5, with 15 bases in between. Germline V gives CDR1 GTSNPN, CDR2 SVGIG (reference sequence). The CDR3 loop is CARILEGTEAFF. DNA for the CDR3: TGTGCCCGGATTCTAGAGGGGACTGAAGCTTTCTTT.

The chain uses TRBV10-3 and TRBJ2-5; D tentatively fits TRBD1 or TRBD2 (5 bases each). CDR1 and CDR2 from the germline V gene are ENHRY and SYGVKD. Trimming pared 2 bases from V and 4 bases from J, leaving 11 bases between. There are 14 residues in the CDR3. CDR3 sequence: CAISEPGQPETQYF. The DNA for the CDR3 is TGTGCCATCAGTGAGCCGGGGCAACCAGAGACCCAGTACTTC.

The V call is TRBV25-1, the J call TRBJ1-1; D unclear. The V end lost 6 bases, the J end lost 3 bases, and 17 bases lay between the germline ends. Germline V gene sequence: CDR1 MGHDK, CDR2 SYGVNS. CDR3 length equals 15 residues. The CDR3 DNA is TGTGCCAGCAGATCACCTGGACTGGTATACACTGAAGCTTTCTTT. Its translation: CASRSPGLVYTEAFF.